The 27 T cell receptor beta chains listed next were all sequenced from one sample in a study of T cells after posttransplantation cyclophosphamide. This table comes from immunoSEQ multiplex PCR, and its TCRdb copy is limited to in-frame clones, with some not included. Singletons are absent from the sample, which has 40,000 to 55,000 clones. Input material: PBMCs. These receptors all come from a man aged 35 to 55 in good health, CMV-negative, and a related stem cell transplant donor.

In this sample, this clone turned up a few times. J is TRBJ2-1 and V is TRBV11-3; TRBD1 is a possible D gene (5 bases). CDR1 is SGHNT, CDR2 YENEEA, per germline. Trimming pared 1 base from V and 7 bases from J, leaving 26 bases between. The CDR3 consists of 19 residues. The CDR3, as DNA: TGTGCCAGCAGCTTAGTAGGCCCCTCGTTTACCCAGGGCACGAATGAGCAGTTCTTC. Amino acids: CASSLVGPSFTQGTNEQFF.

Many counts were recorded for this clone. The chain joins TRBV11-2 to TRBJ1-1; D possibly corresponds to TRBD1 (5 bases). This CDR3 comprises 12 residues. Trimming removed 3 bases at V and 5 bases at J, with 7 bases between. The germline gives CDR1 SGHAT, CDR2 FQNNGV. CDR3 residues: CASSFGGTEAFF. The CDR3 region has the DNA TGTGCCAGCAGCTTCGGGGGAACTGAAGCTTTCTTT.

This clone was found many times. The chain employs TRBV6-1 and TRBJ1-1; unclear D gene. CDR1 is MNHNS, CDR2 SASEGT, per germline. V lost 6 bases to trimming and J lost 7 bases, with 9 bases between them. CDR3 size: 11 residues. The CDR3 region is CASRRYDEAFF. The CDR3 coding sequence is TGTGCCAGCAGGCGCTATGATGAAGCTTTCTTT.

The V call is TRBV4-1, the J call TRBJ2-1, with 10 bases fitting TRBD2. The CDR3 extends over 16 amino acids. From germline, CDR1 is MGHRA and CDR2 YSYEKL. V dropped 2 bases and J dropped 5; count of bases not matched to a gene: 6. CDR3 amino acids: CASSQLTLAGNNEQFF. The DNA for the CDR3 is TGCGCCAGCAGCCAATTAACACTAGCGGGAAACAATGAGCAGTTCTTC.

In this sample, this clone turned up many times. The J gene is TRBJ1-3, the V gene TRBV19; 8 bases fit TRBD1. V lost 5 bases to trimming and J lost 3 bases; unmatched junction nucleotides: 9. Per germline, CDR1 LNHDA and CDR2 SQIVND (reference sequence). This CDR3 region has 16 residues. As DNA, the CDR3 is TGTGCCAGTAGTGGCGATCCGGGACAGGTTGGAAACACCATATATTTT. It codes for CASSGDPGQVGNTIYF.

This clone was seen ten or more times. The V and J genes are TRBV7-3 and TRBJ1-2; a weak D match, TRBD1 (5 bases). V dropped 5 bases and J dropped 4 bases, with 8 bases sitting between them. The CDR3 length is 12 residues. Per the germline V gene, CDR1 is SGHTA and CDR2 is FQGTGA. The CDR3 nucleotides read TGTGCCAGCAGCCAAGACAGCTATGGCTACACCTTC. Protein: CASSQDSYGYTF.

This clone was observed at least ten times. DNA for the CDR3: TGTGCCATCAGTGAAGTAGCGACCGGGGAGCTGTTTTTT. It translates to CAISEVATGELFF. The chain uses TRBV10-3 and TRBJ2-2, with TRBD2 as a possible D gene (5 bases). Looked up from germline, CDR1 is ENHRY and CDR2 is SYGVKD. V was clipped by 3 bases and J by 5 bases, with 7 bases between them. CDR3 length: 13 residues.

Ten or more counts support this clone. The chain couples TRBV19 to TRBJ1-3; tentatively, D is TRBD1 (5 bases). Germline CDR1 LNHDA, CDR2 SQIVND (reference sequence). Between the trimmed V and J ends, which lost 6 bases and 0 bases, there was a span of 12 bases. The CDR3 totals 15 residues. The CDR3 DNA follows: TGTGCCAGTAGCCTACAGGTCAGCTCTGGAAACACCATATATTTT. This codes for CASSLQVSSGNTIYF. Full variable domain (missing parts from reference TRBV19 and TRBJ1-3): DGGITQSPKYLFRKEGQNVTLSCEQNLNHDAMYWYRQDPGQGLRLIYYSQIVNDFQKGDIAEGYSVSREKKESFPLTVTSAQKNPTAFYLCASSLQVSSGNTIYFGEGSWLTVV.

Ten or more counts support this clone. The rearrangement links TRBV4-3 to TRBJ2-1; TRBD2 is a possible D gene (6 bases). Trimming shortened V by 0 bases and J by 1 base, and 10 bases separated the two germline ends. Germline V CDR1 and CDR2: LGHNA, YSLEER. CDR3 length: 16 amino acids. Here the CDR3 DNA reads TGCGCCAGCAGCCAAGATTGGAGGGGATCCTACAATGAGCAGTTCTTC. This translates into CASSQDWRGSYNEQFF.

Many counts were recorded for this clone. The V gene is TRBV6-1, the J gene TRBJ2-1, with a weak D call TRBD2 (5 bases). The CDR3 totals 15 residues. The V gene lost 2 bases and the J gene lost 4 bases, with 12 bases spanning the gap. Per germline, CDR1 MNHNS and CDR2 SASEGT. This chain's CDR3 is CASSELDSEYNEQFF. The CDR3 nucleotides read TGTGCCAGCAGTGAATTGGATAGCGAATACAATGAGCAGTTCTTC.

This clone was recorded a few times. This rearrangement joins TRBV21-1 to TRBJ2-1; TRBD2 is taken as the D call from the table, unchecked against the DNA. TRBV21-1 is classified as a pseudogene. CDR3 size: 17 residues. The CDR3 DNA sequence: TGTGCCAGCAGCACTGCAGAAACCGGGGGCTCCTACAATGAGCAGTTCTTC. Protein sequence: CASSTAETGGSYNEQFF.

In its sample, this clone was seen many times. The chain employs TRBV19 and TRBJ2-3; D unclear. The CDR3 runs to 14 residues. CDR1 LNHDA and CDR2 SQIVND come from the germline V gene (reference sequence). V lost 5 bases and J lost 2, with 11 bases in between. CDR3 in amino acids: CASSSRFPTDTQYF. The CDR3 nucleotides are TGTGCCAGTAGTTCCAGATTCCCCACAGATACGCAGTATTTT.

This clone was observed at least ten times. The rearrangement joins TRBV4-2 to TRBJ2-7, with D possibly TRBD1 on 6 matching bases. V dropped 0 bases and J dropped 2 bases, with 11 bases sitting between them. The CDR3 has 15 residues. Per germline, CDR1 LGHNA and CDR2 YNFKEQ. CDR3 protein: CASSQDAGAPYEQYF. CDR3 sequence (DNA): TGTGCCAGCAGCCAAGATGCAGGGGCCCCCTACGAGCAGTACTTC.

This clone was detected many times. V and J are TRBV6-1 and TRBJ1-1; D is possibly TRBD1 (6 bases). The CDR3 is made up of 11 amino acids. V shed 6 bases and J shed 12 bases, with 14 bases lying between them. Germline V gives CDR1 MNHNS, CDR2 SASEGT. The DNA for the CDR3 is TGTGCCAGCAGCCGGGACACCCTTACTTTCTTT. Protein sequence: CASSRDTLTFF.

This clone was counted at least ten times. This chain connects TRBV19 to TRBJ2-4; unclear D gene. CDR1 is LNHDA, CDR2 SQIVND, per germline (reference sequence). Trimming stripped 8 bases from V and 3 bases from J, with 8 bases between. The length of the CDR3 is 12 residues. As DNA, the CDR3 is TGTGCCAGTTCACGAGGCAAAAACATTCAGTACTTC. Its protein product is CASSRGKNIQYF.

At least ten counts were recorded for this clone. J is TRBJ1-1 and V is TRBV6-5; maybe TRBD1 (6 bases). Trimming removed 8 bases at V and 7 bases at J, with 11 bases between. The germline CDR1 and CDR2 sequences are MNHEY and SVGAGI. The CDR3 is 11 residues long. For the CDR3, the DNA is TGTGCCAGCCGAAGGGGGAATGAAGCTTTCTTT. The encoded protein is CASRRGNEAFF.

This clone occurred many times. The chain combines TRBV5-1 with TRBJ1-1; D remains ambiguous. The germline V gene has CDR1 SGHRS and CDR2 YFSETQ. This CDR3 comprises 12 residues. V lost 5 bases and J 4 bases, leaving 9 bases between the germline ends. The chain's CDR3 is CASSSSGTEAFF. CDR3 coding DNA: TGCGCCAGCAGTTCTAGCGGCACTGAAGCTTTCTTT.

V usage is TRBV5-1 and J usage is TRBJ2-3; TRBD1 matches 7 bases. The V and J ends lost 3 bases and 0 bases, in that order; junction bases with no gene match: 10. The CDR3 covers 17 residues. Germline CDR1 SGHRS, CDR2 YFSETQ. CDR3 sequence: CASSYGRTGHSTDTQYF. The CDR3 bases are TGCGCCAGCAGCTACGGAAGGACAGGCCATAGCACAGATACGCAGTATTTT.

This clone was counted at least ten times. The CDR3 reads CASRGGFNEKLFF. The CDR3, as DNA: TGTGCCAGCAGAGGGGGATTTAATGAAAAACTGTTTTTT. The chain has TRBV6-1 and TRBJ1-4; D may be TRBD1 (6 bases). V was cut by 6 bases and J by 4 bases, with 9 bases left in between. This CDR3 has 13 amino acids. Germline V gene lookup returns CDR1 MNHNS and CDR2 SASEGT.

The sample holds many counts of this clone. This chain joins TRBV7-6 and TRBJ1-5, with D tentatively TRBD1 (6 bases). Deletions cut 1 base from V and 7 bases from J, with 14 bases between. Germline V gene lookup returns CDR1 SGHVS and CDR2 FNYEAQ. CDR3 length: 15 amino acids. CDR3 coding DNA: TGTGCCAGCAGCTTAGTAGCAGGGGAAGACCAGCCCCAGCATTTT. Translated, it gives CASSLVAGEDQPQHF.

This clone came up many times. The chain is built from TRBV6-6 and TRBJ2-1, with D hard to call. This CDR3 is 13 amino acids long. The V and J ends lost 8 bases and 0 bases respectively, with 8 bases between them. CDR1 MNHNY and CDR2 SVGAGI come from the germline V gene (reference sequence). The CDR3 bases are TGTGCCAGCGGTACTGGCTCCTACAATGAGCAGTTCTTC. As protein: CASGTGSYNEQFF.

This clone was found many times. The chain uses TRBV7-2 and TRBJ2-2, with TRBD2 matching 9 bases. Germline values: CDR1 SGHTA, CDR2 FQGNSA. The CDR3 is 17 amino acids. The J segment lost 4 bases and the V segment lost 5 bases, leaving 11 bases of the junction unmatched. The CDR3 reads CASSPSGAGGSTGELFF. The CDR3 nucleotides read TGTGCCAGCAGCCCGTCAGGTGCGGGAGGGAGCACCGGGGAGCTGTTTTTT. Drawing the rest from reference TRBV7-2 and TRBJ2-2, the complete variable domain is GAGVSQSPSNKVTEKGKDVELRCDPISGHTALYWYRQSLGQGLEFLIYFQGNSAPDKSGLPSDRFSAERTGGSVSTLTIQRTQQEDSAVYLCASSPSGAGGSTGELFFGEGSRLTVL.

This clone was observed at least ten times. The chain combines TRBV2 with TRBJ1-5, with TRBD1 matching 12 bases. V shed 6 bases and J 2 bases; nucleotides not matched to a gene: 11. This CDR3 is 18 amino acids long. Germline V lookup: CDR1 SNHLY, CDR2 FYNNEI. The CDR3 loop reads CASSTVPGQGAGNQPQHF. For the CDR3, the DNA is TGTGCCAGCAGCACCGTCCCGGGACAGGGGGCGGGCAATCAGCCCCAGCATTTT. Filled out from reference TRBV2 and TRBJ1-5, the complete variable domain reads EPEVTQTPSHQVTQMGQEVILRCVPISNHLYFYWYRQILGQKVEFLVSFYNNEISEKSEIFDDQFSVERPDGSNFTLKIRSTKLEDSAMYFCASSTVPGQGAGNQPQHFGDGTRLSIL.

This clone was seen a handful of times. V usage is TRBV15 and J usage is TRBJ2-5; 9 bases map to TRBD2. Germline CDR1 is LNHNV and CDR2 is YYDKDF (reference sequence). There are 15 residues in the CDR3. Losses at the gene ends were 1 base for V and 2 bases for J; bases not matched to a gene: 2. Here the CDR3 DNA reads TGTGCCACCAGCAGAGGGACTAGCGAGCAAGAGACCCAGTACTTC. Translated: CATSRGTSEQETQYF.

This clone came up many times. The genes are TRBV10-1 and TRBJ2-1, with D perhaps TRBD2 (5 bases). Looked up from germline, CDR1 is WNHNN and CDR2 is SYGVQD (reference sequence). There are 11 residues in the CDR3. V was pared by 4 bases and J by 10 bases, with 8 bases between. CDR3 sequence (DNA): TGCGCCAGCAGTGGACTACCGGAGCAGTTCTTC. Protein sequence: CASSGLPEQFF.

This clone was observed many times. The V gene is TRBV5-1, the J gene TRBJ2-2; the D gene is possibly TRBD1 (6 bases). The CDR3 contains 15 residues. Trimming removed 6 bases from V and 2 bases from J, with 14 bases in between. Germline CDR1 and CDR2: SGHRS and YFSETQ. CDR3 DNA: TGCGCCAGCAAGGAACAGGGAGTAAACACCGGGGAGCTGTTTTTT. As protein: CASKEQGVNTGELFF.

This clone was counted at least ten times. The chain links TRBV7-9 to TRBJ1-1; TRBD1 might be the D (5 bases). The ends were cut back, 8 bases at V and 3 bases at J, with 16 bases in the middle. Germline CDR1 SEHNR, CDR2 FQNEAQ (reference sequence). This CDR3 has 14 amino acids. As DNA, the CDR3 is TGTGCCAGCGGAGCTCCAGGGTGGGACACTGAAGCTTTCTTT. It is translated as CASGAPGWDTEAFF.